A selection of T cell receptor beta chains follows, all from one sample in a study of blood T cell repertoires in COVID-19. Assay: immunoSEQ multiplex PCR; the TCRdb copy retains only in-frame clones and omits some. The profile covers approximately 200,000 clones, with 85% to 90% appearing a single time and 15% to 20% taken by the ten largest. What was sequenced was peripheral blood. The receptors were sampled from an older person with COVID-19, enrolled during active disease. Each CDR3 is given with its conserved first and last residue. Each record gives: J gene, V gene, clone size, D gene, CDR3 protein, CDR3 DNA. D genes are given only for firm matches. Only part of the rows carry a size: once, few, many, or a class if the clone is expanded.

TRBJ1-2,TRBV9,NA,TRBD1,CASSAGGVMFGPGGYTF,TGTGCCAGCAGCGCAGGGGGCGTCATGTTCGGCCCAGGGGGCTACACCTTC
TRBJ1-2,TRBV6-5,NA,TRBD1,CASSSGQGRNGYTF,TGTGCCAGCAGTTCCGGACAGGGAAGAAATGGCTACACCTTC
TRBJ2-1,TRBV5-4,NA,NA,CASSLGPSYNEQFF,TGTGCCAGCAGCTTGGGTCCATCCTACAATGAGCAGTTCTTC
TRBJ1-1,TRBV6-6,NA,NA,CASSYSTQYTEAFF,TGTGCCAGCAGTTACTCGACACAGTACACTGAAGCTTTCTTT
TRBJ2-7,TRBV27,NA,TRBD2,CASKGAGVPYEQYF,TGTGCCAGCAAGGGAGCGGGGGTCCCCTACGAGCAGTACTTC
TRBJ1-2,TRBV9,few,NA,CASSVPSETYGYTF,TGTGCCAGCAGCGTACCTTCGGAGACCTATGGCTACACCTTC
TRBJ1-1,TRBV14,NA,TRBD1,CASSQMKGALTEAFF,TGTGCCAGCAGCCAAATGAAGGGGGCATTGACTGAAGCTTTCTTT
TRBJ1-1,TRBV2,NA,NA,CASSRRGGINTEAFF,TGTGCCAGCAGCCGGCGGGGAGGGATAAACACTGAAGCTTTCTTT
TRBJ2-3,TRBV7-3,once,TRBD2,CASSPSSGVGTDTQYF,TGTGCCAGCAGCCCCTCTAGCGGGGTTGGCACAGATACGCAGTATTTT
TRBJ2-1,TRBV10-3,NA,NA,CAISDLAGSLYNEQFF,TGTGCCATCAGTGATCTGGCGGGGAGCCTCTACAATGAGCAGTTCTTC
TRBJ1-4,TRBV5-1,few,NA,CASSLEDMGGREKLFF,TGCGCCAGCAGCTTGGAGGATATGGGGGGAAGGGAAAAACTGTTTTTT
TRBJ1-6,TRBV6-1,NA,TRBD1,CASSEAEQGARSPLHF,TGTGCCAGCAGTGAAGCGGAACAGGGGGCGCGCTCACCCCTCCACTTT